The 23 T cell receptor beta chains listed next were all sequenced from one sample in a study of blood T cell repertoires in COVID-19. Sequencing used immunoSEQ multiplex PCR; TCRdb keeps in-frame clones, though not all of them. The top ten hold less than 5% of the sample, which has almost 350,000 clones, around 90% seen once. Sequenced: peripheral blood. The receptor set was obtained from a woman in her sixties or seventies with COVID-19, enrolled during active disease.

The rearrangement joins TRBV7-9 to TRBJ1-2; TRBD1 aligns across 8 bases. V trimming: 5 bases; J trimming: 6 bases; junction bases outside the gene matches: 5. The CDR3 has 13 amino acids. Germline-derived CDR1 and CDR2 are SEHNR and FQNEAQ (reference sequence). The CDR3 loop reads CASSRRDRHGYTF. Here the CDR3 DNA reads TGTGCCAGCAGCCGCCGGGACAGGCATGGCTACACCTTC.

The CDR3: CASSPGLLSGANVLTF. The CDR3 DNA sequence: TGTGCCAGCTCACCGGGACTTCTCTCTGGGGCCAACGTCCTGACTTTC. The chain combines TRBV18 with TRBJ2-6; tentative D call: TRBD2 (6 bases). This CDR3 spans 16 amino acids. Germline V gene sequence: CDR1 KGHSH, CDR2 LQKENI. Trimming left V 3 bases short and J 0 bases short, with 9 bases between. Supplemented by reference TRBV18 and TRBJ2-6, the full variable domain reads NAGVMQNPRHLVRRRGQEARLRCSPMKGHSHVYWYRQLPEEGLKFMVYLQKENIIDESGMPKERFSAEFPKEGPSILRIQQVVRGDSAAYFCASSPGLLSGANVLTFGAGSRLTVL.

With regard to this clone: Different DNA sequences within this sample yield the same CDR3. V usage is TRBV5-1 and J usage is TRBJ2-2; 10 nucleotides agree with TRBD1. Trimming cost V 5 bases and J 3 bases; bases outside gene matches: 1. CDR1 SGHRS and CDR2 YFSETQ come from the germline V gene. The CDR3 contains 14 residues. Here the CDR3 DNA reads TGCGCCAGCAGAGGACAGGGGGACACCGGGGAGCTGTTTTTT. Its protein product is CASRGQGDTGELFF.

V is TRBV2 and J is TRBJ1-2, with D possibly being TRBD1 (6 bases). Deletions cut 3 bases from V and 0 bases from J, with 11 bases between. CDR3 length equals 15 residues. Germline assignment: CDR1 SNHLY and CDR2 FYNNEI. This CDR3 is CASSEWTESNYGYTF. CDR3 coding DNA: TGTGCCAGCAGTGAGTGGACAGAGTCTAACTATGGCTACACCTTC.

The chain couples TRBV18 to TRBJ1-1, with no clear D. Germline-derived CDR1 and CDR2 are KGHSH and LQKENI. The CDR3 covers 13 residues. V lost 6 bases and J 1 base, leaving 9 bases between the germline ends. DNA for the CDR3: TGTGCCAGCTCGTCTTACGGGAACACTGAAGCTTTCTTT. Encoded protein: CASSSYGNTEAFF.

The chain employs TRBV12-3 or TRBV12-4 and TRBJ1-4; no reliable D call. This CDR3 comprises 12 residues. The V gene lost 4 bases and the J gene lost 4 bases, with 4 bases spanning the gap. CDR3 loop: CASSSGNEKLFF. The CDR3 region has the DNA TGTGCCAGCAGTTCCGGTAATGAAAAACTGTTTTTT.

In DNA, the CDR3 is TGTGCCAGCTCACCCCAGGGGAGCTCTGGCTACACCTTC. As protein: CASSPQGSSGYTF. This rearrangement joins TRBV18 to TRBJ1-2; D might be TRBD1 (6 bases). V lost 3 bases, J lost 7 bases, and 12 bases lay in between. The CDR3 runs 13 residues. Germline values: CDR1 KGHSH, CDR2 LQKENI.

The CDR3 region is CASSEAINRGNQPQHF. The CDR3 bases are TGTGCCAGCAGTGAAGCGATTAACAGGGGTAATCAGCCCCAGCATTTT. The J gene is TRBJ1-5, the V gene TRBV6-1, with 7 bases lining up with TRBD1. Per the germline V gene, CDR1 is MNHNS and CDR2 is SASEGT. The CDR3 totals 16 residues. V lost 0 bases to trimming and J lost 4 bases; unmatched junction nucleotides: 6.

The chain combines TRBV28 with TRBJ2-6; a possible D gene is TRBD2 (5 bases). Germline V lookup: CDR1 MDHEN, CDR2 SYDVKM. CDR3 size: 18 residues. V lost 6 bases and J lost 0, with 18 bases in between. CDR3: CASRPTGYVLSGANVLTF. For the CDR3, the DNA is TGTGCCAGCAGACCTACGGGGTACGTGCTCTCTGGGGCCAACGTCCTGACTTTC.

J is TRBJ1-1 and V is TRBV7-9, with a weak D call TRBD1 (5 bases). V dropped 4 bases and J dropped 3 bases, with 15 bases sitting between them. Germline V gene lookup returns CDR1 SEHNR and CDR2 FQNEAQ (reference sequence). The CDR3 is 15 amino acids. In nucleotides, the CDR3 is TGTGCCAGCAGCTCTTTGGGGCAGGGTGACACTGAAGCTTTCTTT. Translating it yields CASSSLGQGDTEAFF.

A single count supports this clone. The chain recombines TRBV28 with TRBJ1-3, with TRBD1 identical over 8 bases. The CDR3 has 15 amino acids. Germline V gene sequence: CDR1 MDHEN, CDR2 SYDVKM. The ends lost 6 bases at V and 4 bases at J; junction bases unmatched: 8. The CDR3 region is CASRETGAAGNTIYF. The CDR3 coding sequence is TGTGCCAGCAGAGAGACAGGGGCAGCCGGAAACACCATATATTTT.

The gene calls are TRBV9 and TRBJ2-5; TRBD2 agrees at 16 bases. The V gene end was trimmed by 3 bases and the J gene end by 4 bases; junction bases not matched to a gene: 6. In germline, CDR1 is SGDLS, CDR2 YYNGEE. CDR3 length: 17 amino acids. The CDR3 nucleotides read TGTGCCAGCAGCGCGGGGACTAGCGGGGGGGCCTTAGAGACCCAGTACTTC. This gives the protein CASSAGTSGGALETQYF. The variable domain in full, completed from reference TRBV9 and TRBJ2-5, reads DSGVTQTPKHLITATGQRVTLRCSPRSGDLSVYWYQQSLDQGLQFLIQYYNGEERAKGNILERFSAQQFPDLHSELNLSSLELGDSALYFCASSAGTSGGALETQYFGPGTRLLVL.

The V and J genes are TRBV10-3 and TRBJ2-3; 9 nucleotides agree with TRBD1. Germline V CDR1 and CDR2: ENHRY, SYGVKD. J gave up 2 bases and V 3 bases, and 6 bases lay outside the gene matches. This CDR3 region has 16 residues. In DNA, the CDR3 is TGTGCCATCAGTGATCCGGGACAGGGTTACACAGATACGCAGTATTTT. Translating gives CAISDPGQGYTDTQYF.

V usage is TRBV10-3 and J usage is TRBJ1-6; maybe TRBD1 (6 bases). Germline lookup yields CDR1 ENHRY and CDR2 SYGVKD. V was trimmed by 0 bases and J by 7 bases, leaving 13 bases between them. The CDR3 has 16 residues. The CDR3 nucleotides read TGTGCCATCAGTGAGTCAGGCAGGGGTCCCAATTCACCCCTCCACTTT. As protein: CAISESGRGPNSPLHF.

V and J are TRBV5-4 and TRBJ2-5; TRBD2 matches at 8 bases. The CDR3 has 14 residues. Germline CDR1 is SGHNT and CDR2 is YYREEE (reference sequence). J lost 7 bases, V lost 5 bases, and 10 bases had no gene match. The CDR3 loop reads CASRPTSGEGTQYF. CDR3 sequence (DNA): TGTGCCAGCAGGCCTACTAGCGGCGAGGGGACCCAGTACTTC.

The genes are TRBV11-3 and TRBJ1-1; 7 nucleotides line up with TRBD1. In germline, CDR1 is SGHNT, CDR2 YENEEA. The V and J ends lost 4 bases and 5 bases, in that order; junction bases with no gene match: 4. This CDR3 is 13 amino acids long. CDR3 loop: CASSSTGWTEAFF. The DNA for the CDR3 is TGTGCCAGCAGCTCGACAGGGTGGACTGAAGCTTTCTTT.

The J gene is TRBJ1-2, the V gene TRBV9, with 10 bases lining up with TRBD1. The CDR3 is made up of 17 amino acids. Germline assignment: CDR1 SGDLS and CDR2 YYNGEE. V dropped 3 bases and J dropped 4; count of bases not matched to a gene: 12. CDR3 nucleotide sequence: TGTGCCAGCAGCGAGGGGAGCCCGGGACAGGGGTTCTATGGCTACACCTTC. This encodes CASSEGSPGQGFYGYTF.

The CDR3 nucleotides read TGTGCCAGCGGCTGGGGCCCCTTGTGGGAGACCCAGTACTTC. Its protein product is CASGWGPLWETQYF. The chain uses TRBV3-1 (or the pseudogene TRBV3-2) and TRBJ2-5; D possibly corresponds to TRBD1 (5 bases). Germline loops: CDR1 LGHDT, CDR2 YNNKEL (reference sequence). V lost 8 bases, J lost 5 bases, and 18 bases lay in between. This CDR3 has 14 amino acids.

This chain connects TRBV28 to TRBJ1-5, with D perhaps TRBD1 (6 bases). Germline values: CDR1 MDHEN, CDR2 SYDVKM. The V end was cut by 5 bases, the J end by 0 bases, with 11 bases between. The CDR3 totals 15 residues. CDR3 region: CASSNDRYSNQPQHF. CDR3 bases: TGTGCCAGCAGTAACGACAGGTATAGCAATCAGCCCCAGCATTTT.

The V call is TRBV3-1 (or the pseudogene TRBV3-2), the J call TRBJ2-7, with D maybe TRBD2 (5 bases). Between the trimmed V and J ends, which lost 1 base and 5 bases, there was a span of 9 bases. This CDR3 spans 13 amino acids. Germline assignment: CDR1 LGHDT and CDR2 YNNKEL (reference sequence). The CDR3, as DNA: TGTGCCAGCAGCCAAGGAGGGTTCCACGAGCAGTACTTC. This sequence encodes CASSQGGFHEQYF.

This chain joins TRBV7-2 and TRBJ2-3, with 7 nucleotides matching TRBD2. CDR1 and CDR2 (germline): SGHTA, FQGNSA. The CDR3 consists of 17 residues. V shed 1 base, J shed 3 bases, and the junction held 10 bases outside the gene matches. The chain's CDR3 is CASSLGPISGVTDTQYF. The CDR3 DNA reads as TGTGCCAGCAGCTTAGGTCCCATCAGCGGGGTAACAGATACGCAGTATTTT.

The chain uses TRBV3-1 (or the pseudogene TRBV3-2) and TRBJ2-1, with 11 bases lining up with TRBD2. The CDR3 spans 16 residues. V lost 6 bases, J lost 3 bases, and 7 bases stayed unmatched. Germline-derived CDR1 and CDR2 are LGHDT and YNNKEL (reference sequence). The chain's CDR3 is CASSRLAGGGYNEQFF. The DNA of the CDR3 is TGTGCCAGCAGTCGTCTAGCGGGGGGAGGCTACAATGAGCAGTTCTTC.

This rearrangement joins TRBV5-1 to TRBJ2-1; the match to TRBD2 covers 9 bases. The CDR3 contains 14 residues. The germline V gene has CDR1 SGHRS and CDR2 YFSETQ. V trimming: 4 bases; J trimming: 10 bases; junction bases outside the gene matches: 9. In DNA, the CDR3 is TGCGCCAGCAGCCCTAGCGGGGCCTTTCGGGAGCAGTTCTTC. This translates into CASSPSGAFREQFF.